The 2 T cell receptor beta chains in this list originate from one sample, sequenced in a study of identical twins. One entry per CDR3 protein results from TCRdb running MiXCR on the 5' RACE reads. The repertoire holds 570,000 or so distinct CDR3 sequences, approximately 9.6% seen once, with under 3.5% in the top ten. This sample also belongs to another study, concerning yellow fever vaccine responses in identical twins.

Sequenced: PBMCs. Receptors originate from a young woman in good health.

The chain is built from TRBV12-3 or TRBV12-4 and TRBJ2-7; D is possibly TRBD1 (5 bases). V was cut by 2 bases and J by 2 bases, with 13 bases left in between. The CDR3 runs to 15 residues. CDR3 DNA: TGTGCCAGCAGTTTAAGATCATCAGGGACCTACGAGCAGTACTTC. Encoded protein: CASSLRSSGTYEQYF.

This clonotype was found a few times. This chain uses TRBV24-1 with TRBJ2-1; tentative D call: TRBD2 (6 bases). This CDR3 is built from 13 residues. Germline-derived CDR1 and CDR2 are KGHDR and SFDVKD. V was shortened by 9 bases and J by 4 bases, with 12 bases between the two germline ends. The CDR3 bases are TGTGCCACCTCCGGGAGCGGGTACAATGAGCAGTTCTTC. This codes for CATSGSGYNEQFF.